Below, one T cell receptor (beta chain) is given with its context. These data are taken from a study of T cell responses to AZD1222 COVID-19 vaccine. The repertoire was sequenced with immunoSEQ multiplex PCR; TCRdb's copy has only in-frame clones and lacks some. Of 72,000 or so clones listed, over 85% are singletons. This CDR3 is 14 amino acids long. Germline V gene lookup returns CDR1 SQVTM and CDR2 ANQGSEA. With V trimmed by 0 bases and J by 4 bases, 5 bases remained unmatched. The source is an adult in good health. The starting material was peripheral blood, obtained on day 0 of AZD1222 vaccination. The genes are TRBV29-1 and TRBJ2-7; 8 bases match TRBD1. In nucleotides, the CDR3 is TGCAGCGTTGAAGATGCAGGGGGCGGGTACGAGCAGTACTTC. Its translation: CSVEDAGGGYEQYF.